This T cell receptor (beta chain) emerged from a study of blood T cell repertoires in COVID-19. On the study more broadly: Specimens from acute and convalescent COVID-19 originated in the United States, Italy and Spain. The analysed material was cDNA or gDNA that came from T cells, B-cell-depleted T cells, or PBMCs.

V was cut by 5 bases and J by 0 bases, with 13 bases left in between. Germline lookup yields CDR1 MNHEY and CDR2 SVGAGI. CDR3 size: 15 residues. Clones were sequenced by immunoSEQ multiplex PCR, and TCRdb holds only the in-frame ones, with some missing. The table lists a few hundred thousand clones, 65% to 90% of them singletons. Those who participated ranged in age from roughly 18 to 90 years and resided in 24 US areas. Membership in each cohort depended on participant-reported clinical history. The specimen sequenced was PBMCs or T cells enriched from blood (not recorded which). This TCR was recovered from a woman aged 40 to 55 with acute COVID-19. The V gene is TRBV6-5, the J gene TRBJ2-5; D is possibly TRBD1 (7 bases). Here the CDR3 DNA reads TGTGCCAGCAGTCAGGGGGGTATGTACCAAGAGACCCAGTACTTC. Translated: CASSQGGMYQETQYF.